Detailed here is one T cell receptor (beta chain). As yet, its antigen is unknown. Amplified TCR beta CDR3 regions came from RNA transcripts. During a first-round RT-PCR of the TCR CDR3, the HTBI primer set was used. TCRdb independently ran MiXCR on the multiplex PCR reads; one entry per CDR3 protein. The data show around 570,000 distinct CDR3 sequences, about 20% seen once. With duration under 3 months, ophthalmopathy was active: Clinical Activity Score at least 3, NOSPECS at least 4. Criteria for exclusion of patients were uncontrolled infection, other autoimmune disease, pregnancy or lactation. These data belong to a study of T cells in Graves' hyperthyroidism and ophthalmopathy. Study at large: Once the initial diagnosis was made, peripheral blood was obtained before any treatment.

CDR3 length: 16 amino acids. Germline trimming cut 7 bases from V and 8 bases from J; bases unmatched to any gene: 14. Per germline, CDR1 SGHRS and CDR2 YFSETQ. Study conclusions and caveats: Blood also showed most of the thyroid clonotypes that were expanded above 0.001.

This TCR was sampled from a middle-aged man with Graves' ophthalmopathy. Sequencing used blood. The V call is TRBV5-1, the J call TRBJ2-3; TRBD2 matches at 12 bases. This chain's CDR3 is CASAPELAGGAATQYF. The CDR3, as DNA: TGCGCCAGCGCTCCTGAACTAGCGGGGGGAGCTGCTACGCAGTATTTT.